These T cell receptor beta chains were read from a single sample in a study of cytomegalovirus exposure and HLA in healthy donors. TCRdb's table, derived via immunoSEQ multiplex PCR, lists solely in-frame clones and lacks some. The sample lists 150,000 to 200,000 clones, about 81% occurring once. Sequencing was done on a sample of PBMCs. All receptors derive from a woman younger than 30 in good health and CMV-seropositive. CDR3s include the opening cysteine and the closing phenylalanine or tryptophan. A D gene is named only where the DNA matches it firmly. Expanded clones are given a class, and other clones once, few, many or no size at all.

D gene,V gene,clone size,J gene,CDR3 protein,CDR3 DNA
-,TRBV7-3,-,TRBJ2-3,CASSPTTSGTQYF,TGTGCCAGCAGCCCAACGACTTCCGGGACGCAGTATTTT
-,TRBV6-5,-,TRBJ1-1,CASTGNTEAFF,TGTGCCAGCACAGGTAACACTGAAGCTTTCTTT
TRBD1,TRBV19,-,TRBJ1-4,CASSRGQINEKLFF,TGTGCCAGTAGTAGGGGACAGATTAATGAAAAACTGTTTTTT
-,TRBV4-3,-,TRBJ2-5,CASSQDSGQETQYF,TGCGCCAGCAGCCAGGACAGCGGACAAGAGACCCAGTACTTC
-,TRBV11-3,few,TRBJ1-3,CASSTPGNTIYF,TGTGCCAGCAGCACCCCCGGGAACACCATATATTTT
-,TRBV6-1,-,TRBJ1-2,CASSGQIFNYGYTF,TGTGCCAGCAGTGGACAGATATTTAACTATGGCTACACCTTC
-,TRBV28,-,TRBJ1-6,CASRSAGGGGWKSPLHF,TGTGCCAGCAGATCAGCCGGGGGGGGAGGATGGAAATCACCCCTCCACTTT
-,TRBV4-1,-,TRBJ2-2,CASSHAGAVGELFF,TGCGCCAGCAGCCATGCGGGGGCGGTCGGGGAGCTGTTTTTT
-,TRBV19,-,TRBJ1-2,CASSIGQGYGYTF,TGTGCCAGTAGTATCGGGCAGGGCTATGGCTACACCTTC
-,TRBV7-7,-,TRBJ2-3,CASSSSRGADTQYF,TGTGCCAGCAGCAGCTCCAGGGGTGCAGATACGCAGTATTTT
-,TRBV11-2,once,TRBJ1-1,CASSPETGTEAFF,TGTGCCAGCAGCCCCGAAACAGGAACTGAAGCTTTCTTT
TRBD1,TRBV28,-,TRBJ1-2,CASSGQGRGYTF,TGTGCCAGCAGTGGACAGGGACGCGGCTACACCTTC
TRBD2,TRBV11-3,-,TRBJ2-1,CASSSRLAGAGEQFF,TGTGCCAGCAGCTCCAGACTAGCGGGGGCAGGTGAGCAGTTCTTC
TRBD2,TRBV5-4,few,TRBJ2-5,CASSRGPNPGEGETQYF,TGTGCCAGCAGCCGCGGCCCCAACCCGGGGGAGGGTGAGACCCAGTACTTC
TRBD2,TRBV19,-,TRBJ2-7,CATSLGLAGVYYEQYF,TGTGCCACCAGCTTGGGGCTAGCGGGAGTCTACTACGAGCAGTACTTC
-,TRBV5-6,-,TRBJ2-5,CASSAGPVDETQYF,TGTGCCAGCAGCGCGGGTCCAGTAGATGAGACCCAGTACTTC